This T cell receptor beta chain was captured by sequencing in a study of blood T cell repertoires in COVID-19. Only in-frame clones appear in the TCRdb table, and some are missing; sequencing was by immunoSEQ multiplex PCR. This table has more than 300,000 clones, about 92% appearing once. J lost 4 bases, V lost 6 bases, and 5 bases had no gene match. The CDR3 runs to 13 residues. The receptor was isolated from a woman in her twenties or thirties who had recovered from COVID-19. Sequencing input: PBMCs or T cells enriched from blood (not recorded which). This chain joins TRBV12-3 or TRBV12-4 and TRBJ1-2; TRBD1 matches at 7 bases. CDR3 residues: CASSGQASYGYTF. The CDR3 nucleotides are TGTGCCAGCAGCGGACAGGCGTCCTATGGCTACACCTTC.